These 2 T cell receptor beta chains share one sample of origin, sequenced in a study of a mutant IDH1 vaccine in newly diagnosed glioma. Time point described: week 47, end of study. The study gave 300 ug of mutant IDH1 20-mer peptide per vaccine dose, with topical imiquimod. Antigens for these TCRs are unknown. Assay: immunoSEQ multiplex PCR; the TCRdb copy retains only in-frame clones and omits some. The profile shows 30,000 or so clones, about 86% of them singletons. The sequencing here drew on PBMCs, taken from a glioma patient whose treatment included an IDH1 peptide vaccine. The receptors come from a man aged 25-45 years with glioma.

This clone has more than one count but fewer than ten. DNA for the CDR3: TGTGCCAGCACAAGACAGGGGACGAAGGCTAATGAAAAACTGTTTTTT. Translated: CASTRQGTKANEKLFF. The chain couples TRBV2 to TRBJ1-4, with 8 nucleotides matching TRBD1. CDR3 size: 16 residues. Germline CDR1 reads SNHLY; CDR2 reads FYNNEI. The J segment lost 3 bases and the V segment lost 7 bases, leaving 10 bases of the junction unmatched.

The V and J genes are TRBV7-2 and TRBJ1-2; 8 nucleotides line up with TRBD1. The CDR3 is 17 residues long. The J segment lost 8 bases and the V segment lost 4 bases, leaving 18 bases of the junction unmatched. CDR1 is SGHTA, CDR2 FQGNSA, per germline. For the CDR3, the DNA is TGTGCCAGCAGCTCCGGTAGCGGCAGGGGGCGTTCAGGCGGCTACACCTTC. Protein sequence: CASSSGSGRGRSGGYTF.